The clone carrying this T cell receptor beta chain was counted only a few times. Antigen: not known. After removal of 7 bases from V and 2 bases from J, the junction contained 10 bases not matched to a gene. The length of the CDR3 is 15 residues. One entry per CDR3 protein, called by TCRdb with MiXCR from the 5' RACE reads. In the table there are under 950,000 distinct CDR3 sequences, around 20% of which are singletons. The entry originates in a study of CD8 T cells in ankylosing spondylitis. Broader study findings: It appeared that ankylosing spondylitis blood was characterized by a TCR beta motif of fewer than 10 highly homologous variants.

This TCR came from a male donor with ankylosing spondylitis. This sequence joins TRBV12-3 or TRBV12-4 and TRBJ1-2; 7 nucleotides align to TRBD1. The sequencing sample was made of blood, either unsorted or a sorted T cell fraction (not recorded which). This CDR3 reads CASTLYRGMNYGYTF. The CDR3 region has the DNA TGTGCCAGCACCCTTTACAGGGGAATGAACTATGGCTACACCTTC.